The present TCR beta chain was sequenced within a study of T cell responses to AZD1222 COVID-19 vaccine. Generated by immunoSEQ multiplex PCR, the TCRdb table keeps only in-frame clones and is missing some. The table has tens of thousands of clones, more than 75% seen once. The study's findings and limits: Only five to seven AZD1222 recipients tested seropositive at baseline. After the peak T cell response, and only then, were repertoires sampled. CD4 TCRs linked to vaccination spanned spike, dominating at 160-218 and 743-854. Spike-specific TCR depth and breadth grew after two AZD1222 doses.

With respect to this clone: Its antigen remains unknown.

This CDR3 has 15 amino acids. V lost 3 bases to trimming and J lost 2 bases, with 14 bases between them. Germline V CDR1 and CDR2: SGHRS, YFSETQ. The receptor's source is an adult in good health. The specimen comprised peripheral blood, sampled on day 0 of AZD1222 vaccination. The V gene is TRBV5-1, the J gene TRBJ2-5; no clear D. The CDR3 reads CASSWNLGLQETQYF. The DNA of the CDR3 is TGCGCCAGCAGCTGGAACTTAGGGTTACAAGAGACCCAGTACTTC.